Listed below are T cell receptor beta chains from one sample, sequenced in a study of T cell repertoires in cytomegalovirus infection. Antigens for these TCRs are unknown. Via MiXCR, TCRdb re-called the reads, giving one row per CDR3 protein. The repertoire holds roughly 860,000 distinct CDR3 sequences, approximately 32% seen once, with approximately 13% in the top ten. The material sequenced was cultured CD8+ T cells from PBMCs, taken from culture after CMV antigen stimulation. All receptors come from a human donor in good health (CMV status not recorded). Some clones in this sample may be carry-over from other donors' samples. Both conserved end residues are part of each CDR3. Each record gives: clone size, CDR3 length, D gene, J gene, V gene, CDR3 protein, CDR3 DNA. D genes are given only for firm matches. For some rows the clone size is stated as once, few or many, or as a class when expanded; others skip it.

size: NA; length: 12; D: NA; J: TRBJ2-3; V: TRBV2; CDR3: CASMGSRDTQYF; DNA: TGTGCCAGCATGGGAAGCCGGGATACGCAGTATTTT
size: NA; length: 16; D: NA; J: TRBJ2-2; V: TRBV4-1; CDR3: CASSQDPAPFTGELFF; DNA: TGCGCCAGCAGCCAAGACCCTGCACCGTTCACCGGGGAGCTGTTTTTT
size: NA; length: 12; D: NA; J: TRBJ2-5; V: TRBV7-9; CDR3: CASSAVSWTQYF; DNA: TGTGCCAGCAGCGCCGTTAGTTGGACCCAGTACTTC
size: many; length: 14; D: TRBD1; J: TRBJ1-1; V: TRBV27; CDR3: CASSLGQGWAEAFF; DNA: TGTGCCAGCAGCCTCGGACAGGGGTGGGCTGAAGCTTTCTTT
size: few; length: 16; D: NA; J: TRBJ1-5; V: TRBV28; CDR3: CASSPYWGLSNQPQHF; DNA: TGTGCCAGCAGTCCGTACTGGGGTCTGAGCAATCAGCCCCAGCATTTT
size: many; length: 15; D: TRBD1; J: TRBJ1-5; V: TRBV7-9; CDR3: CASSSGQGSIQPQHF; DNA: TGTGCCAGCAGCTCCGGACAGGGCTCGATTCAGCCCCAGCATTTT
size: NA; length: 16; D: TRBD1; J: TRBJ1-4; V: TRBV7-2; CDR3: CASSRPGTVLNEKLFF; DNA: TGTGCCAGCAGCCGTCCCGGGACAGTCCTTAATGAAAAACTGTTTTTT
size: NA; length: 17; D: NA; J: TRBJ1-2; V: TRBV14; CDR3: CASSQDGLPRPNYGYTF; DNA: TGTGCCAGCAGCCAAGATGGGCTCCCGCGGCCTAACTATGGCTACACCTTC
size: NA; length: 17; D: TRBD1; J: TRBJ2-2; V: TRBV20-1; CDR3: CSARDVIGQGNTGELFF; DNA: TGCAGTGCTAGAGACGTAATCGGACAGGGGAACACCGGGGAGCTGTTTTTT
size: NA; length: 15; D: NA; J: TRBJ2-1; V: TRBV7-9; CDR3: CASSLRGRLTDEQFF; DNA: TGTGCCAGCAGCTTAAGGGGCAGGCTCACGGATGAGCAGTTCTTC
size: few; length: 15; D: NA; J: TRBJ2-5; V: TRBV12-3/TRBV12-4; CDR3: CASSLGWDAQETQYF; DNA: TGTGCCAGCAGTTTAGGTTGGGACGCCCAAGAGACCCAGTACTTC
size: few; length: 17; D: TRBD1; J: TRBJ1-5; V: TRBV27; CDR3: CASSLSSGQGVNQPQHF; DNA: TGTGCCAGCAGTTTATCCTCGGGACAGGGAGTAAATCAGCCCCAGCATTTT
size: few; length: 16; D: NA; J: TRBJ2-1; V: TRBV4-2; CDR3: CASSQGASSSYNEQFF; DNA: TGTGCCAGCAGCCAAGGGGCCTCTTCAAGCTACAATGAGCAGTTCTTC
size: few; length: 13; D: NA; J: TRBJ2-2; V: TRBV7-2; CDR3: CASSPGAAGELFF; DNA: TGTGCCAGCAGCCCCGGGGCGGCGGGGGAGCTGTTTTTT
size: many; length: 15; D: TRBD2; J: TRBJ2-5; V: TRBV7-6; CDR3: CASSFAGGQQETQYF; DNA: TGTGCCAGCAGCTTTGCGGGGGGGCAACAAGAGACCCAGTACTTC
size: NA; length: 15; D: NA; J: TRBJ1-5; V: TRBV12-3/TRBV12-4; CDR3: CASSLTPRDNQPQHF; DNA: TGTGCCAGCAGTTTAACCCCCCGGGACAATCAGCCCCAGCATTTT
size: few; length: 17; D: TRBD2; J: TRBJ2-3; V: TRBV12-3/TRBV12-4; CDR3: CASILPGLGFPADTQYF; DNA: TGTGCCAGCATTCTACCGGGACTAGGTTTCCCGGCAGATACGCAGTATTTT
size: NA; length: 14; D: TRBD1; J: TRBJ2-7; V: TRBV12-3/TRBV12-4; CDR3: CASSLLGQFYEQYF; DNA: TGTGCCAGCAGTTTATTGGGACAGTTCTACGAGCAGTACTTC
size: NA; length: 15; D: TRBD1; J: TRBJ2-2; V: TRBV12-3/TRBV12-4; CDR3: CASSPGQQNTGELFF; DNA: TGTGCCAGCAGTCCGGGACAGCAGAACACCGGGGAGCTGTTTTTT
size: few; length: 15; D: TRBD2; J: TRBJ2-4; V: TRBV15; CDR3: CATSRDRGGSTIQYF; DNA: TGTGCCACCAGCAGAGATCGGGGGGGAAGTACCATTCAGTACTTC
size: many; length: 14; D: TRBD2; J: TRBJ2-7; V: TRBV7-2; CDR3: CASSLGGLGYEQYF; DNA: TGTGCCAGCAGCTTAGGGGGACTAGGCTACGAGCAGTACTTC
size: NA; length: 12; D: NA; J: TRBJ1-2; V: TRBV29-1; CDR3: CSVQTRNYGYTF; DNA: TGCAGCGTCCAGACGAGGAACTATGGCTACACCTTC
size: NA; length: 15; D: TRBD2; J: TRBJ2-5; V: TRBV6-5; CDR3: CASSRDYLDQETQYF; DNA: TGTGCCAGCAGTCGGGACTATCTGGACCAAGAGACCCAGTACTTC
size: many; length: 17; D: TRBD1; J: TRBJ2-3; V: TRBV12-3/TRBV12-4; CDR3: CASSFPQTGGITDTQYF; DNA: TGTGCCAGCAGTTTCCCCCAGACAGGGGGCATCACAGATACGCAGTATTTT
size: few; length: 13; D: NA; J: TRBJ2-3; V: TRBV6-5; CDR3: CASSYSGFHTQYF; DNA: TGTGCCAGCAGTTACTCTGGCTTCCATACGCAGTATTTT
size: NA; length: 15; D: NA; J: TRBJ2-1; V: TRBV5-6; CDR3: CTSSVRDGVSDEQFF; DNA: TGTACCAGCAGCGTGCGGGACGGAGTCAGTGATGAGCAGTTCTTC
size: NA; length: 12; D: NA; J: TRBJ2-2; V: TRBV6-5; CDR3: CASKLLAGELFF; DNA: TGTGCCAGCAAGTTACTGGCCGGGGAGCTGTTTTTT
size: NA; length: 13; D: NA; J: TRBJ1-5; V: TRBV6-6; CDR3: CASTWVREQPQHF; DNA: TGTGCCAGCACCTGGGTGAGAGAACAGCCCCAGCATTTT
size: NA; length: 15; D: NA; J: TRBJ2-1; V: TRBV11-1; CDR3: CASSWRVDSYNEQFF; DNA: TGTGCCAGCAGCTGGAGGGTCGACTCCTACAATGAGCAGTTCTTC
size: many; length: 13; D: TRBD1; J: TRBJ1-1; V: TRBV6-5; CDR3: CASSYGQGTEAFF; DNA: TGTGCCAGCAGTTACGGACAGGGTACTGAAGCTTTCTTT
size: NA; length: 16; D: NA; J: TRBJ2-2; V: TRBV15; CDR3: CATNSLPGQLTGELFF; DNA: TGTGCCACCAATTCTTTACCCGGACAGCTAACCGGGGAGCTGTTTTTT
size: NA; length: 13; D: NA; J: TRBJ2-7; V: TRBV20-1; CDR3: CSARSGTTYEQYF; DNA: TGCAGTGCTCGTTCCGGGACAACCTACGAGCAGTACTTC
size: NA; length: 14; D: NA; J: TRBJ1-1; V: TRBV7-6; CDR3: CASRFPGHSTEAFF; DNA: TGTGCCAGCAGATTCCCGGGACATAGCACTGAAGCTTTCTTT
size: NA; length: 13; D: NA; J: TRBJ1-1; V: TRBV27; CDR3: CASKPGSNTEAFF; DNA: TGTGCCAGCAAGCCCGGGTCGAACACTGAAGCTTTCTTT
size: few; length: 11; D: NA; J: TRBJ2-1; V: TRBV11-2; CDR3: CASRPTREQFF; DNA: TGTGCCAGCAGACCCACGCGTGAGCAGTTCTTC
size: NA; length: 14; D: NA; J: TRBJ1-5; V: TRBV27; CDR3: CASKVGGASQPQHF; DNA: TGTGCCAGCAAAGTAGGGGGGGCATCTCAGCCCCAGCATTTT
size: NA; length: 13; D: NA; J: TRBJ2-7; V: TRBV29-1; CDR3: CSVERGNSYEQYF; DNA: TGCAGCGTTGAAAGGGGGAACAGCTACGAGCAGTACTTC
size: few; length: 16; D: NA; J: TRBJ1-1; V: TRBV14; CDR3: CASSQDPGPHNTEAFF; DNA: TGTGCCAGCAGCCAAGATCCGGGCCCGCACAACACTGAAGCTTTCTTT
size: few; length: 16; D: NA; J: TRBJ1-6; V: TRBV4-1; CDR3: CASSQGQEAYNSPLHF; DNA: TGCGCCAGCAGCCAAGGACAGGAGGCCTATAATTCACCCCTCCACTTT
size: few; length: 12; D: NA; J: TRBJ2-1; V: TRBV20-1; CDR3: CSLPGQSNEQFF; DNA: TGCAGCTTACCGGGACAATCAAATGAGCAGTTCTTC
size: few; length: 16; D: NA; J: TRBJ2-2; V: TRBV27; CDR3: CASMQGTSLGTGELFF; DNA: TGTGCCAGCATGCAGGGGACGTCACTTGGCACCGGGGAGCTGTTTTTT
size: NA; length: 14; D: TRBD1; J: TRBJ1-2; V: TRBV7-9; CDR3: CASSLVGRGNGYTF; DNA: TGTGCCAGCAGCTTAGTTGGCAGGGGGAATGGCTACACCTTC
size: NA; length: 13; D: NA; J: TRBJ1-5; V: TRBV27; CDR3: CASYVLRNQPQHF; DNA: TGTGCCAGCTATGTTCTACGCAATCAGCCCCAGCATTTT
size: NA; length: 15; D: TRBD1; J: TRBJ1-1; V: TRBV7-3; CDR3: CASSLRGARGTEAFF; DNA: TGTGCCAGCAGCCTCAGGGGGGCGAGGGGCACTGAAGCTTTCTTT
size: many; length: 15; D: NA; J: TRBJ1-5; V: TRBV6-6; CDR3: CASSYTQGSNQPQHF; DNA: TGTGCCAGCAGTTACACGCAGGGGAGCAATCAGCCCCAGCATTTT